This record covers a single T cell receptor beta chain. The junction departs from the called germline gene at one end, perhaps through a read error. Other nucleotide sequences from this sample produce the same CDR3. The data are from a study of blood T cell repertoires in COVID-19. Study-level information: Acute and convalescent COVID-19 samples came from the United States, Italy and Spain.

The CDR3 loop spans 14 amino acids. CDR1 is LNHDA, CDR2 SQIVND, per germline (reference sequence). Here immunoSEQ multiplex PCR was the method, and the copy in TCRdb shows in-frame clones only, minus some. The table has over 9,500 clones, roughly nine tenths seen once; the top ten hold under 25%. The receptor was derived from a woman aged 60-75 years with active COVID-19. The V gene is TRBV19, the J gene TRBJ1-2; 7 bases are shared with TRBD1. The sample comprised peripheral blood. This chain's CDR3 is CASSQGGRGEGYTF. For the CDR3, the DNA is TGCGCCAGTAGCCAAGGGGGCAGGGGAGAAGGCTACACCTTC.